Following are 2 T cell receptor beta chains from one sample sequenced in a study of blood T cells in healthy people across ages (dated by TCRdb to the mid-2010s). The library relied on 5' RACE. The sample was run on an Illumina HiSeq 2500. The second PCR ran for roughly 7 to 11 cycles and used a J-beta primer mix along with a sample-barcoded 5' primer. TCRdb itself trimmed the public reads at Q25 with fastp, ran MiXCR and retained productive beta chains. A single entry per CDR3 protein holds the most common genes and DNA from its merged rows. Counted in this sample were hundreds of thousands of distinct CDR3 sequences; roughly 30% of them appeared once. The leading ten clones occupy 15% to 19% of the sample. The sequenced material came from blood. These receptors all come from an elderly woman in good health. Donor details come from another sample of the same person, matched by shared clones.

Turning to this clonotype: A much larger clonotype is one base distant, so this may be a read error. The chain carries TRBV3-1 and TRBJ2-1; D remains ambiguous. Trimming left V 3 bases short and J 2 bases short, with 17 bases between. CDR1 LGHDT and CDR2 YNNKEL come from the germline V gene (reference sequence). The CDR3 runs to 17 residues. The CDR3 sequence: CASSHLGVGFTYNEQFF. The CDR3, as DNA: TGTGCCAGCAGCCACCTAGGAGTAGGGTTCACCTACAATGAGCAGTTCTTC.

This clonotype was seen ten or more times. The chain combines TRBV7-2 with TRBJ2-3, with a possible D match to TRBD1 (6 bases). Germline V gene lookup returns CDR1 SGHTA and CDR2 FQGNSA. Trimming left V 3 bases short and J 1 base short, with 11 bases between. The CDR3 runs to 15 residues. The CDR3, as DNA: TGTGCCAGCAGCTTCTCAGGGGATCGCACAGATACGCAGTATTTT. Amino acid sequence: CASSFSGDRTDTQYF.